Following are 17 T cell receptor beta chains from one sample sequenced in a study of cytomegalovirus exposure and HLA in healthy donors. The primer mix had 60 Vbeta and 13 Jbeta primers. Measured with immunoSEQ multiplex PCR; TCRdb has only the in-frame clones, and not every one. The table lists about 200,000 clones, approximately 78% of them singletons, with over 5% in the top ten. The sequenced material came from PBMCs. These receptor sequences come from a woman in her forties or fifties in good health and CMV-seropositive.

This clone was picked up a small number of times. The chain is built from TRBV23-1 and TRBJ1-4, with no clear D. TRBV23-1 is an ORF, with its function uncertain. Trimming pared 7 bases from V and 8 bases from J, leaving 11 bases between. This CDR3 region has 12 residues. The CDR3 nucleotides are TGCGCCAGCACCCCCCACTGCGAAAAACTGTTTTTT. This codes for CASTPHCEKLFF.

J is TRBJ2-7 and V is TRBV6-1, with D perhaps matching TRBD2 (6 bases). The germline V and J ends were trimmed by 9 bases and 3 bases, with 15 bases remaining between them. The CDR3 is 13 amino acids. The germline gives CDR1 MNHNS, CDR2 SASEGT. CDR3 in DNA: TGTGCCAGTGAGCGGGCGGAGAACTACGAGCAGTACTTC. Translating gives CASERAENYEQYF.

The chain carries TRBV7-2 and TRBJ2-7; 14 positions agree with TRBD2. V lost 5 bases and J lost 3; bases outside the gene matches: 6. CDR3 size: 16 residues. The germline CDR1 and CDR2 sequences are SGHTA and FQGNSA. CDR3 loop: CASSPRLAGGGYEQYF. The CDR3 DNA reads TGTGCCAGCAGCCCAAGACTAGCGGGGGGGGGCTACGAGCAGTACTTC. Full variable domain (missing parts from reference TRBV7-2 and TRBJ2-7): GAGVSQSPSNKVTEKGKDVELRCDPISGHTALYWYRQSLGQGLEFLIYFQGNSAPDKSGLPSDRFSAERTGGSVSTLTIQRTQQEDSAVYLCASSPRLAGGGYEQYFGPGTRLTVT.

This chain joins TRBV7-9 and TRBJ2-1; 8 nucleotides match TRBD1. This CDR3 comprises 15 residues. The J segment lost 9 bases and the V segment lost 6 bases, leaving 13 bases of the junction unmatched. From germline, CDR1 is SEHNR and CDR2 FQNEAQ (reference sequence). In DNA form, the CDR3 reads TGTGCCAGCAGTCCCCGGCGACAGGGGATGGGTGAGCAGTTCTTC. This translates into CASSPRRQGMGEQFF.

The table lists this clone with a few counts. As DNA, the CDR3 is TGTGCCACCAGACGGGCGGGAGACACTGAAGCTTTCTTT. Encoded protein: CATRRAGDTEAFF. V usage is TRBV10-3 and J usage is TRBJ1-1; D is ambiguous. Trimming removed 10 bases from V and 3 bases from J, with 15 bases in between. CDR1 and CDR2 (germline): ENHRY, SYGVKD. There are 13 residues in the CDR3.

J is TRBJ1-5 and V is TRBV7-8, with 12 bases aligning to TRBD1. This CDR3 is 18 amino acids long. Unmatched junction bases numbered 10, after V lost 5 bases and J lost 2 bases. Germline V CDR1 and CDR2: SGHVS, FQNEAQ. DNA of the CDR3: TGTGCCAGCAGCCGAGGGACAGGGGGCGAATTGGGCAATCAGCCCCAGCATTTT. It specifies CASSRGTGGELGNQPQHF.

The chain links TRBV19 to TRBJ2-1; the match to TRBD2 covers 9 bases. The CDR3 runs to 17 residues. V lost 8 bases to trimming and J lost 5 bases; unmatched junction nucleotides: 16. Per the germline V gene, CDR1 is LNHDA and CDR2 is SQIVND (reference sequence). This CDR3 is CASGAVPGTSNHNEQFF. The CDR3 bases are TGTGCCAGTGGGGCCGTACCCGGGACTAGCAATCACAATGAGCAGTTCTTC.

This chain uses TRBV2 with TRBJ2-3; 9 bases line up with TRBD1. The length of the CDR3 is 14 residues. Germline-derived CDR1 and CDR2 are SNHLY and FYNNEI. V was pared by 8 bases and J by 1 base, with 4 bases of the junction left unmatched. CDR3 DNA: TGTGCCAGCGGGGGACAGGGAGGCACAGATACGCAGTATTTT. It specifies CASGGQGGTDTQYF.

The V and J genes are TRBV19 and TRBJ2-5, with D possibly being TRBD2 (5 bases). Germline CDR1 reads LNHDA; CDR2 reads SQIVND (reference sequence). V lost 5 bases and J 5 bases, leaving 18 bases between the germline ends. The CDR3 covers 15 residues. CDR3: CASSPGRGTGETQYF. CDR3 sequence (DNA): TGTGCCAGTAGTCCCGGACGGGGAACGGGCGAGACCCAGTACTTC.

V gene TRBV2 combines with J gene TRBJ1-4; tentatively, D is TRBD1 (5 bases). Germline V gene sequence: CDR1 SNHLY, CDR2 FYNNEI. The CDR3 extends over 16 amino acids. V was pared by 0 bases and J by 6 bases, with 14 bases between. Here the CDR3 DNA reads TGTGCCAGCAGTGAAGCGCTTCAAGGGGCGTATGAAAAACTGTTTTTT. Translating gives CASSEALQGAYEKLFF.

This chain connects TRBV29-1 to TRBJ2-3; 14 bases fit TRBD2. This CDR3 comprises 16 residues. Unmatched junction bases numbered 7, after V lost 5 bases and J lost 3 bases. Germline lookup yields CDR1 SQVTM and CDR2 ANQGSEA. CDR3 sequence (DNA): TGCAGCGTTACGGGACTAGCGGGGGTAGATACAGATACGCAGTATTTT. Its translation: CSVTGLAGVDTDTQYF.

This chain links TRBV19 with TRBJ2-7; D may be TRBD2 (6 bases). Trimming stripped 8 bases from V and 3 bases from J, with 23 bases between. The length of the CDR3 is 16 residues. The germline gives CDR1 LNHDA, CDR2 SQIVND (reference sequence). This chain's CDR3 is CASRRLVHAPRYEQYF. CDR3 nucleotides: TGTGCCAGTCGCCGACTAGTACACGCTCCCCGCTACGAGCAGTACTTC.

The chain joins TRBV7-9 to TRBJ2-1; tentative D call: TRBD1 (5 bases). The CDR3 sequence is 15 residues long. V was shortened by 5 bases and J by 2 bases, with 13 bases between the two germline ends. Germline lookup yields CDR1 SEHNR and CDR2 FQNEAQ (reference sequence). DNA of the CDR3: TGTGCCAGCAGCCTCACCACAGGCCCCTACAATGAGCAGTTCTTC. Translation: CASSLTTGPYNEQFF.

The J gene is TRBJ2-7, the V gene TRBV11-2; tentative D call: TRBD2 (5 bases). This CDR3 spans 14 amino acids. The germline CDR1 and CDR2 sequences are SGHAT and FQNNGV. V gave up 3 bases and J gave up 3 bases, with 12 bases separating them. The CDR3 DNA reads TGTGCCAGCAGCTTTAGTGGGAGTGGCTACGAGCAGTACTTC. It is translated as CASSFSGSGYEQYF.

This clone was seen a handful of times. J is TRBJ2-7 and V is TRBV27; 8 bases agree with TRBD2. CDR3 length: 14 residues. V lost 2 bases, J lost 1 base, and 1 base stayed unmatched. The germline CDR1 and CDR2 sequences are MNHEY and SMNVEV (reference sequence). The DNA for the CDR3 is TGTGCCAGCAGTTTAACTAGCGGATCCTACGAGCAGTACTTC. Protein: CASSLTSGSYEQYF.

V is TRBV7-6 and J is TRBJ2-1; 7 nucleotides agree with TRBD2. The CDR3 is made up of 16 amino acids. Germline CDR1 reads SGHVS; CDR2 reads FNYEAQ. After removal of 8 bases from V and 6 bases from J, the junction contained 16 bases not matched to a gene. The CDR3 reads CASLPLRGRIVNEQFF. As DNA, the CDR3 is TGTGCCAGCCTTCCCCTACGCGGGAGAATAGTCAATGAGCAGTTCTTC.

Regarding this clone: Compared with germline, one end of the junction differs, possibly owing to a read error. The CDR3 DNA is TGTGCCAGCACCCCCTCGGTGGAGGGCACCTTCAACTTC. Protein: CASTPSVEGTFNF. The chain has TRBV6-6 and TRBJ2-7, with D perhaps TRBD2 (6 bases). The CDR3 has 13 amino acids. Germline V gene sequence: CDR1 MNHNY, CDR2 SVGAGI (reference sequence).